This T cell receptor beta chain was found in a study of molecular identifiers for immune sequencing clone quantification. This clonotype was detected ten times or more. Its antigen remains unidentified. Researchers sorted naive CD8 T cells as cells that were CD8+CD4-CCR7+CD45RA+. Bulk libraries came from a prior protocol with listed TCR primers. TCRdb ran MiXCR on the PCR reads and lists one entry per CDR3 protein. Of hundreds of thousands of distinct CDR3 sequences in the sample, about 20% were seen once. Whole-study findings and limits: Spiked-in Jurkat TCR RNA corresponding to one cell was reported as detectable against approximately 900,000 naive cells.

Sequencing used naive CD8+ T cells from blood, with Jurkat cell RNA spiked in. Regarding subset: FACS-sorted CD8+CD4-CCR7+CD45RA+ naive T cells. This receptor was obtained from a human donor in good health. Some libraries in this study had Jurkat cell RNA spiked in.

This CDR3 is CASSSILREDSGYEQFF. The CDR3, as DNA: TGTGCCAGCAGCTCAATCCTCCGCGAGGATAGTGGTTATGAGCAGTTCTTC. V usage is TRBV6-5 and J usage is TRBJ2-1; D unclear. Trimming stripped 6 bases from V and 8 bases from J, with 26 bases between. Germline V gives CDR1 MNHEY, CDR2 SVGAGI. The CDR3 loop spans 17 amino acids.